Sequencing of this TCR beta chain was carried out in a study of cytomegalovirus exposure and HLA in healthy donors. Germline values: CDR1 SGHRS, CDR2 YFSETQ. The CDR3 has 20 amino acids. V dropped 0 bases and J dropped 4; count of bases not matched to a gene: 15. Amplification used 60 Vbeta primers and 13 Jbeta primers. TCRdb keeps only in-frame clones here, not all; method: immunoSEQ multiplex PCR. Of around 130,000 clones in the sample, over 65% were seen once. The chain employs TRBV5-1 and TRBJ2-1; 11 nucleotides align to TRBD1. The sequenced sample consisted of PBMCs. This receptor was obtained from a man between 50 and 59 years old in good health and CMV-seronegative. The CDR3 nucleotides read TGCGCCAGCAGCTTGGGATGGCCTAGGGACAGGGGGAATTCTTACAATGAGCAGTTCTTC. This codes for CASSLGWPRDRGNSYNEQFF.